This T cell receptor (beta chain) derives from a study of blood T cells in healthy people across ages. Study-level information: T cells yielded about one barcoded beta molecule per two cells through template switching. Overall study results and limits: Per million T cells, the diversity of TCR beta decreased roughly linearly as age advanced. Investigators viewed diversity estimates from one million T cells as underestimates, the study reported.

Germline lookup yields CDR1 SGHTA and CDR2 FQGNSA. The CDR3 covers 14 residues. V gave up 0 bases and J gave up 3 bases, with 5 bases separating them. It was with a sample-barcoded 5' primer and a J-beta primer mix that a second PCR of about 6 to 12 cycles was run. MiXCR, run by TCRdb on the 5' RACE reads, gives a single entry per CDR3 protein. This table has around 970,000 distinct CDR3 sequences, about 51% appearing once. This clonotype appeared once. What it recognizes is unknown. The TCR sequence derives from a woman aged 60-75 years in good health. The chain joins TRBV7-2 to TRBJ2-2; D gene unclear. Source material: blood. Here the CDR3 DNA reads TGTGCCAGCAGCTTAGCTGGCTACACCGGGGAGCTGTTTTTT. Its protein is CASSLAGYTGELFF.